This T cell receptor (beta chain) was captured in a study of T cell changes during pregnancy in multiple sclerosis. V was clipped by 1 base and J by 6 bases; unmatched bases: 13. This CDR3 comprises 17 residues. From germline, CDR1 is SGHTA and CDR2 FQGTGA. Only in-frame clones appear in the TCRdb table, and some are missing; sequencing was by immunoSEQ multiplex PCR. The data contain 90,000 to 95,000 clones, approximately 90% of them singletons. The J gene is TRBJ2-3, the V gene TRBV7-3; 7 nucleotides line up with TRBD1. The specimen comprised peripheral blood, sampled before pregnancy. This TCR was sampled from a female donor with multiple sclerosis, enrolled in a pregnancy study. This chain's CDR3 is CASSLIDRAAGADTQYF. The CDR3 DNA sequence: TGTGCCAGCAGCTTAATAGACAGGGCTGCTGGGGCGGATACGCAGTATTTT.